Presented here are 14 T cell receptor beta chains from one specimen sequenced in a study of Graves' ophthalmopathy and Graves' hyperthyroidism. Scientists amplified the TCR beta CDR3 regions from RNA transcripts. First-round RT-PCR employed HTBI primers, with a second-round multiplex PCR after it. Each CDR3 protein is one row after TCRdb ran MiXCR on the multiplex PCR reads. The data show about 400,000 distinct CDR3 sequences, with around 20% seen just once and roughly 1.6% held by the top ten. What was sequenced was peripheral blood. These receptors were collected from a woman aged 18-29 years with Graves' ophthalmopathy.

This clonotype was detected ten times or more. This CDR3 is CASSREQGDTEAFF. In DNA, the CDR3 is TGTGCCAGCAGTAGGGAACAGGGCGACACTGAAGCTTTCTTT. The rearrangement uses TRBV12-3 or TRBV12-4 and TRBJ1-1; maybe TRBD1 (6 bases). V was pared by 5 bases and J by 3 bases, with 13 bases between. This CDR3 comprises 14 residues.

This clonotype was found many times. This may be a read error, as it is one base from a much larger clone. This sequence joins TRBV6-2 or TRBV6-3 and TRBJ2-2, with a possible D match to TRBD1 (5 bases). Germline V lookup: CDR1 MNHEY, CDR2 SVGEGT. V was trimmed by 4 bases and J by 5 bases, leaving 17 bases between them. The CDR3 is 16 residues long. CDR3 sequence: CASSFSVGQGTGELFF. As DNA, the CDR3 is TGTGCCAGCAGTTTTTCAGTGGGCCAGGGAACCGGGGAGCTGTTTTTT.

This clonotype was recorded many times. The V gene is TRBV28, the J gene TRBJ1-2, with D maybe TRBD1 (5 bases). This CDR3 is built from 15 residues. Looked up from germline, CDR1 is MDHEN and CDR2 is SYDVKM. The V end lost 3 bases, the J end lost 3 bases, and 14 bases lay between the germline ends. The CDR3 loop reads CASSLGQTRHYGYTF. CDR3 DNA: TGTGCCAGCAGTTTGGGGCAGACACGCCACTATGGCTACACCTTC.

This clonotype was observed at least ten times. This chain connects TRBV4-3 to TRBJ2-2; no reliable D call. CDR3 size: 14 residues. Germline V gene data show CDR1 as LGHNA and CDR2 as YSLEER. Trimming took off 5 bases at V and 3 bases at J, with 10 bases between the two ends. CDR3 sequence reads: CASSIWRHTGELFF. Here the CDR3 DNA reads TGCGCCAGCAGCATTTGGCGTCACACCGGGGAGCTGTTTTTT.

This clonotype was detected ten times or more. The CDR3 DNA follows: TGTGCCACCTCAGGGGGAGGTTTCGACGGCTACACCTTC. Amino acids: CATSGGGFDGYTF. The V gene is TRBV2, the J gene TRBJ1-2, with 7 bases lining up with TRBD1. The CDR3 covers 13 residues. Germline V lookup: CDR1 SNHLY, CDR2 FYNNEI. V was clipped by 10 bases and J by 8 bases; unmatched bases: 13. Using reference TRBV2 and TRBJ1-2 for the parts outside the CDR3, the full variable domain is EPEVTQTPSHQVTQMGQEVILRCVPISNHLYFYWYRQILGQKVEFLVSFYNNEISEKSEIFDDQFSVERPDGSNFTLKIRSTKLEDSAMYFCATSGGGFDGYTFGSGTRLTVV.

This clonotype came up many times. The V gene is TRBV7-2, the J gene TRBJ1-1, with TRBD1 matching 8 bases. Germline loops: CDR1 SGHTA, CDR2 FQGNSA. The CDR3 covers 14 residues. V was pared by 3 bases and J by 4 bases, with 4 bases of the junction left unmatched. The CDR3 sequence: CASSFDRGVTEAFF. CDR3 DNA: TGTGCCAGCAGCTTCGACAGGGGAGTCACTGAAGCTTTCTTT.

This clonotype was seen at least ten times. The chain recombines TRBV28 with TRBJ1-1, with D possibly matching TRBD1 (5 bases). In germline, CDR1 is MDHEN, CDR2 SYDVKM. The CDR3 runs to 15 residues. With 3 bases removed from V and 3 bases from J, the gap between germline ends came to 14 bases. The CDR3 is CASSFMRGVDTEAFF. In DNA form, the CDR3 reads TGTGCCAGCAGTTTTATGAGGGGCGTGGACACTGAAGCTTTCTTT.

This clonotype was recorded at least ten times. The chain carries TRBV20-1 and TRBJ1-5, with unresolved D. From germline, CDR1 is DFQATT and CDR2 SNEGSKA (reference sequence). This CDR3 region has 16 residues. V lost 1 base, J lost 4 bases, and 17 bases lay in between. CDR3 bases: TGCAGTGCTAGAGGTCCTTCGGCTGCGTCTAATCAGCCCCAGCATTTT. Its translation: CSARGPSAASNQPQHF.

This clonotype was seen at least ten times. The V and J genes are TRBV11-2 and TRBJ2-7; maybe TRBD1 (6 bases). Germline V lookup: CDR1 SGHAT, CDR2 FQNNGV. There are 14 residues in the CDR3. V lost 5 bases and J 1 base, leaving 12 bases between the germline ends. The CDR3 nucleotides read TGTGCCAGCAGCGACCAGGGGATTTCCTACGAGCAGTACTTC. This sequence encodes CASSDQGISYEQYF. The full variable domain, rest sourced from reference TRBV11-2 and TRBJ2-7, is EAGVAQSPRYKIIEKRQSVAFWCNPISGHATLYWYQQILGQGPKLLIQFQNNGVVDDSQLPKDRFSAERLKGVDSTLKIQPAKLEDSAVYLCASSDQGISYEQYFGPGTRLTVT.

This clonotype has at least ten counts. The chain recombines TRBV2 with TRBJ1-6; D is undetermined. There are 15 residues in the CDR3. In germline, CDR1 is SNHLY, CDR2 FYNNEI. The germline V and J ends were trimmed by 3 bases and 5 bases, with 11 bases remaining between them. The CDR3 loop is CASSESWPNNSPLHF. The CDR3 DNA sequence: TGTGCCAGCAGTGAGTCCTGGCCTAATAATTCACCCCTCCACTTT. The complete variable domain, with remaining parts taken from reference TRBV2 and TRBJ1-6, reads EPEVTQTPSHQVTQMGQEVILRCVPISNHLYFYWYRQILGQKVEFLVSFYNNEISEKSEIFDDQFSVERPDGSNFTLKIRSTKLEDSAMYFCASSESWPNNSPLHFGNGTRLTVT.

This clonotype was recorded at least ten times. This rearrangement joins TRBV28 to TRBJ1-1; D gene uncertain. This CDR3 is built from 14 residues. Trimming cost V 5 bases and J 1 base, with 11 bases left between them. Germline values: CDR1 MDHEN, CDR2 SYDVKM. The DNA for the CDR3 is TGTGCCAGCAGTCCAACACGAGGGAACACTGAAGCTTTCTTT. As protein: CASSPTRGNTEAFF.

There are many counts of this clonotype. This sequence joins TRBV5-8 and TRBJ1-2; 8 positions match TRBD1. Germline V gene data show CDR1 as SGHTS and CDR2 as YDEGEE. This CDR3 has 14 residues. The ends lost 5 bases at V and 2 bases at J; junction bases unmatched: 5. As DNA, the CDR3 is TGTGCCAGCAGATGGTGGACAGGGAACTATGGCTACACCTTC. Translating gives CASRWWTGNYGYTF.

This clonotype was counted at least ten times. V usage is TRBV19 and J usage is TRBJ2-4, with TRBD2 as a possible D gene (6 bases). Looked up from germline, CDR1 is LNHDA and CDR2 is SQIVND (reference sequence). V was cut by 3 bases and J by 2 bases, with 8 bases left in between. This CDR3 comprises 14 residues. The CDR3 nucleotides are TGTGCCAGTAGTATGGGGGGTTCCAAAAACATTCAGTACTTC. As protein: CASSMGGSKNIQYF.

There are many counts of this clonotype. The chain couples TRBV27 to TRBJ2-7; a weak D match, TRBD2 (5 bases). Trimming shortened V by 3 bases and J by 0 bases, and 9 bases separated the two germline ends. Germline CDR1 and CDR2: MNHEY and SMNVEV (reference sequence). The CDR3 length is 14 residues. This CDR3 reads CASSFQRSSYEQYF. The CDR3 coding sequence is TGTGCCAGCAGTTTTCAGCGGAGCTCCTACGAGCAGTACTTC.